This TCR beta chain was documented in a study of technical replicates of blood from several donors. The method was immunoSEQ multiplex PCR; TCRdb's version includes in-frame clones alone and lacks a portion of them. In the table there are under 95,000 clones, 98% of which are singletons. The sequenced material came from T cells isolated from PBMCs. This TCR derives from a human donor in good health.

The CDR3 coding sequence is TGTGCCAGCAGCCCATGGGGTAGCGGGAGCCTCGAGACCCAGTACTTC. Protein: CASSPWGSGSLETQYF. The rearrangement uses TRBV7-9 and TRBJ2-5, with TRBD2 matching 9 bases. This CDR3 has 16 residues. J lost 5 bases, V lost 5 bases, and 12 bases had no gene match. Germline values: CDR1 SEHNR, CDR2 FQNEAQ (reference sequence).